This entry features one T cell receptor (beta chain) sequence. Other DNA sequences from this sample encode an identical CDR3 as well. CD45RO-negative, CCR7-positively selected cells formed the naive CD8 fraction, excluding terminally differentiated effector memory CD45RA+ cells. This sample stems from a study of shared clonotypes between healthy human individuals. V gave up 2 bases and J gave up 1 base, with 5 bases separating them. Germline V gene lookup returns CDR1 MNHEY and CDR2 SVGAGI. The length of the CDR3 is 14 residues. On sorted subsets, replicate PCRs used about 200 ng DNA, or about 30,000 T cell genomes. The method was immunoSEQ multiplex PCR; TCRdb's version includes in-frame clones alone and lacks a portion of them. The table includes approximately 2,000,000 clones, approximately 92% detected once.

The rearrangement joins TRBV6-5 to TRBJ2-2, with D unresolved. The sequence was obtained from a young man in good health. Some clones in this sample may be carry-over from other donors' samples. Sequencing was done on a sample of naive CD8+ T cells from PBMCs. CDR3 bases: TGTGCCAGCAGTTACGGTGAGAACACCGGGGAGCTGTTTTTT. This encodes CASSYGENTGELFF.